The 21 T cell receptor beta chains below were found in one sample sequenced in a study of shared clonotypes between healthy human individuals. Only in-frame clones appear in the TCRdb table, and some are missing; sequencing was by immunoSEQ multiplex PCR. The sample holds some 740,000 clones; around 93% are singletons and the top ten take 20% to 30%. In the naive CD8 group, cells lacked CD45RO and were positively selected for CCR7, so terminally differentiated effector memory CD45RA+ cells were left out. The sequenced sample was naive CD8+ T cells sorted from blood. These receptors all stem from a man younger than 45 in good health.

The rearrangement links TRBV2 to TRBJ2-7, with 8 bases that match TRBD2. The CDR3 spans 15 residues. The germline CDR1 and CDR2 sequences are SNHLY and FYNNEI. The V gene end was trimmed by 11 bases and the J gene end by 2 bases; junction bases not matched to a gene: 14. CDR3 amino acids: CAGSALREAAYEQYF. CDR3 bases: TGTGCCGGATCCGCTCTGCGGGAGGCCGCCTACGAGCAGTACTTC.

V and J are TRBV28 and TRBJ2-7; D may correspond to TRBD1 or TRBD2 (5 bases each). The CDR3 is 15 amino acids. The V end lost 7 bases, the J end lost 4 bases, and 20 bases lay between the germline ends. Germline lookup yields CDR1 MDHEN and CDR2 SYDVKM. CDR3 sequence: CASILRDGYPYEQYF. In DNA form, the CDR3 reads TGTGCCAGCATCCTACGGGACGGTTACCCTTACGAGCAGTACTTC. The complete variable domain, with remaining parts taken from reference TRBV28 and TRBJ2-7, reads DVKVTQSSRYLVKRTGEKVFLECVQDMDHENMFWYRQDPGLGLRLIYFSYDVKMKEKGDIPEGYSVSREKKERFSLILESASTNQTSMYLCASILRDGYPYEQYFGPGTRLTVT.

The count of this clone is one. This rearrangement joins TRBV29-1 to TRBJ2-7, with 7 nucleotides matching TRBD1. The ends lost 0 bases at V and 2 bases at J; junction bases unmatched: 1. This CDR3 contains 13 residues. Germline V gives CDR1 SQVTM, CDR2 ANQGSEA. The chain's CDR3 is CSVEETGTYEQYF. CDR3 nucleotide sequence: TGCAGCGTTGAAGAGACAGGGACCTACGAGCAGTACTTC.

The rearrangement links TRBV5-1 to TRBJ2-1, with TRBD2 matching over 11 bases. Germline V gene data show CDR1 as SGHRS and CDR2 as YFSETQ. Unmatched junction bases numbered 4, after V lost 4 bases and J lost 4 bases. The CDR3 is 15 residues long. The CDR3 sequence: CASSEGLAEYNEQFF. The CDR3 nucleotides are TGCGCCAGCAGCGAGGGACTAGCGGAGTACAATGAGCAGTTCTTC.

CDR3 sequence: CASRLAGKLNQPQHF. In nucleotides, the CDR3 is TGTGCAAGTCGCTTAGCGGGCAAATTAAATCAGCCCCAGCATTTT. The chain is built from TRBV12-2 and TRBJ1-5; TRBD1, the table's D call, was not compared with the DNA. TRBV12-2 is termed a pseudogene. CDR3 length: 15 residues.

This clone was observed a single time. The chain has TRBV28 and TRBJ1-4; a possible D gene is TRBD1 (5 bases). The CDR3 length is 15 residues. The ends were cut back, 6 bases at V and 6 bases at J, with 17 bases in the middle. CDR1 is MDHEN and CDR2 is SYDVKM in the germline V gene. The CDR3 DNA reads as TGTGCCAGCAGCCGCGGGGAGACCAGGGATGAAAAACTGTTTTTT. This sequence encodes CASSRGETRDEKLFF.

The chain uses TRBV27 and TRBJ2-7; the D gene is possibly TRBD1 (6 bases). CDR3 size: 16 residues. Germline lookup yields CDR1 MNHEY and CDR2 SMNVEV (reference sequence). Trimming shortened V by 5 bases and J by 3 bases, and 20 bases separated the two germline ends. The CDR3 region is CASSISSRTENYEQYF. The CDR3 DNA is TGTGCCAGCAGTATCTCATCTCGGACAGAGAACTACGAGCAGTACTTC.

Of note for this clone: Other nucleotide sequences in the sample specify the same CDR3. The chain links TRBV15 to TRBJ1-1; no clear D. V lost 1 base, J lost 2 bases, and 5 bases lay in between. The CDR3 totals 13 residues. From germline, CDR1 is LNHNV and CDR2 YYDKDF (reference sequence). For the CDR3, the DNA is TGTGCCACCAGCAGAGTAGGAAACACTGAAGCTTTCTTT. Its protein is CATSRVGNTEAFF. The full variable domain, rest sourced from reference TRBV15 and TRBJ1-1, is DAMVIQNPRYQVTQFGKPVTLSCSQTLNHNVMYWYQQKSSQAPKLLFHYYDKDFNNEADTPDNFQSRRPNTSFCFLDIRSPGLGDTAMYLCATSRVGNTEAFFGQGTRLTVV.

The DNA of the CDR3 is TGTGCCAGCAGTTCCGAGGACGGTGGGGAGACCCAGTACTTC. Translation: CASSSEDGGETQYF. This rearrangement joins TRBV28 to TRBJ2-5; D remains unclear. V lost 4 bases, J lost 5 bases, and 14 bases lay in between. CDR1 is MDHEN and CDR2 is SYDVKM in the germline V gene. The CDR3 length is 14 residues. Drawing the rest from reference TRBV28 and TRBJ2-5, the complete variable domain is DVKVTQSSRYLVKRTGEKVFLECVQDMDHENMFWYRQDPGLGLRLIYFSYDVKMKEKGDIPEGYSVSREKKERFSLILESASTNQTSMYLCASSSEDGGETQYFGPGTRLLVL.

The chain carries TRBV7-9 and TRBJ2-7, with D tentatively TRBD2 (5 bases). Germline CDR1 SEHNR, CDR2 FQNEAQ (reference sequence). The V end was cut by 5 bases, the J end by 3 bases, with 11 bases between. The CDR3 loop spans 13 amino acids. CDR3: CASSPRERYEQYF. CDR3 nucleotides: TGTGCCAGCAGCCCACGGGAACGCTACGAGCAGTACTTC.

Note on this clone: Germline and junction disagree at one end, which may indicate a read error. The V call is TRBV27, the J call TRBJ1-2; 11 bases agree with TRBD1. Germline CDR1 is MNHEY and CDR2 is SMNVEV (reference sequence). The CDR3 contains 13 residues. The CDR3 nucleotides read TGTGCCAGCCGGGACAGGGGGAACTACGGCTACACCTTC. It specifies CASRDRGNYGYTF.

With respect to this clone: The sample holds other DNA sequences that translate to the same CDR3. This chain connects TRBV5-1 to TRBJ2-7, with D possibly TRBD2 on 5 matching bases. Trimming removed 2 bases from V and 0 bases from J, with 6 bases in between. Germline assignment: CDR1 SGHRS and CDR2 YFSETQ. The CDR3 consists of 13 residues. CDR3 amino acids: CASSFRDSYEQYF. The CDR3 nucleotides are TGCGCCAGCAGCTTCCGGGACTCCTACGAGCAGTACTTC.

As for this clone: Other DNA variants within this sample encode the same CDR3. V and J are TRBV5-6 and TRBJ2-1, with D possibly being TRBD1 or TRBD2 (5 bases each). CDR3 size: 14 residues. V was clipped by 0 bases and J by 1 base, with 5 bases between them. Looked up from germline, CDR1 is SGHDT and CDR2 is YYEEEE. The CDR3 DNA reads TGTGCCAGCAGCTTGGGGGGGTCCTACAATGAGCAGTTCTTC. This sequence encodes CASSLGGSYNEQFF.

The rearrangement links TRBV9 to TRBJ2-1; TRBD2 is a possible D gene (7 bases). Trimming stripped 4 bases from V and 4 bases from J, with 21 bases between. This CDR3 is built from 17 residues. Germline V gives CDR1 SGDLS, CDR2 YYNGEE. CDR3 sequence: CASSPKGEGPLYNEQFF. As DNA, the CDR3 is TGTGCCAGCAGCCCTAAGGGGGAGGGCCCACTATACAATGAGCAGTTCTTC.

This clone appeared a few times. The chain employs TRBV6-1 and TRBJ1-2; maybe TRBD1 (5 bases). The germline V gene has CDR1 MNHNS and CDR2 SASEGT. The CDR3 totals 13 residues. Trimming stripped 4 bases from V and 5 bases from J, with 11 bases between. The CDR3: CASSGPGGYGYTF. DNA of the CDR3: TGTGCCAGCAGTGGCCCTGGGGGATATGGCTACACCTTC.

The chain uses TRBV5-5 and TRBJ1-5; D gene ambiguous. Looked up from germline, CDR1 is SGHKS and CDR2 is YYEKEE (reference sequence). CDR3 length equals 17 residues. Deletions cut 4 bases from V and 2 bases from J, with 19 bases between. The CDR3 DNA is TGTGCCAGCAGCCCCCGGCCTTTATGGGCTGGCAATCAGCCCCAGCATTTT. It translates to CASSPRPLWAGNQPQHF. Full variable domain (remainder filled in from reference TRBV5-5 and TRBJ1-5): DAGVTQSPTHLIKTRGQQVTLRCSPISGHKSVSWYQQVLGQGPQFIFQYYEKEERGRGNFPDRFSARQFPNYSSELNVNALLLGDSALYLCASSPRPLWAGNQPQHFGDGTRLSIL.

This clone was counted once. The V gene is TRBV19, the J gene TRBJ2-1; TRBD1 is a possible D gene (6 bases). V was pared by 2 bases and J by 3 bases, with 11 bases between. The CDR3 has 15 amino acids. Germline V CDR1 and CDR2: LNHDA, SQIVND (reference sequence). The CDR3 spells CASSIRQGRYNEQFF. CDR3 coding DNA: TGTGCCAGTAGTATACGGCAGGGGCGCTACAATGAGCAGTTCTTC.

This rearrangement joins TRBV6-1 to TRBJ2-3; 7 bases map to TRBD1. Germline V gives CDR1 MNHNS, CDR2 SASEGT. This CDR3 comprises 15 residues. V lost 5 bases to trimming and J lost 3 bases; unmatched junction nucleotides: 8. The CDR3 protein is CASSPTGERTDTQYF. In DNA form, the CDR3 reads TGTGCCAGCAGTCCTACAGGGGAGAGAACAGATACGCAGTATTTT.

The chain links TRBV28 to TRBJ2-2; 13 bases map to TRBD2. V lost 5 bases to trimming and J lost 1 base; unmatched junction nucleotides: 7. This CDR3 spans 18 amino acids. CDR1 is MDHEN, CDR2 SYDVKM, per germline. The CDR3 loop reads CASSPRTSGRENTGELFF. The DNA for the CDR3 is TGTGCCAGCAGTCCCCGGACTAGCGGGAGAGAGAACACCGGGGAGCTGTTTTTT.

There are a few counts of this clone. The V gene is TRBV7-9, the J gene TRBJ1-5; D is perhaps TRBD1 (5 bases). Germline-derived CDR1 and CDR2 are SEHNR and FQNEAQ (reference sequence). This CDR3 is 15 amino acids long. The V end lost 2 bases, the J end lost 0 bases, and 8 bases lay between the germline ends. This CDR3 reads CASSLRGDSNQPQHF. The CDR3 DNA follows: TGTGCCAGCAGCTTAAGAGGGGATAGCAATCAGCCCCAGCATTTT.

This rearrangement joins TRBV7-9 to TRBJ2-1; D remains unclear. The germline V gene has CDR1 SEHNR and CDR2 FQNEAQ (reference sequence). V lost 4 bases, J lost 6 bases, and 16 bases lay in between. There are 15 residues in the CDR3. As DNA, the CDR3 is TGTGCCAGCAGCTACTCCCCGGCAATCTCCAATGAGCAGTTCTTC. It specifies CASSYSPAISNEQFF.